The 19 T cell receptor beta chains below all came from one sample that was sequenced in a study of monozygotic twins with inflammatory bowel disease. TCRdb re-called the 5' RACE reads; one entry per CDR3 protein, DNA not given. The sample table sets out 45,000 or so distinct CDR3 sequences. Sequences were obtained from blood. The receptors stem from a human donor with ulcerative colitis or Crohn's disease, or a healthy co-twin of an affected twin (not recorded which).

The chain employs TRBV29-1 and TRBJ2-5; absent DNA, TCRdb's TRBD1 call cannot be checked. The V gene's germline CDR1 is SQVTM and CDR2 ANQGSEA. This CDR3 comprises 13 residues. The CDR3 loop is CSGQGASQETQYF. Using reference TRBV29-1 and TRBJ2-5 for the parts outside the CDR3, the full variable domain is SAVISQKPSRDICQRGTSLTIQCQVDSQVTMMFWYRQQPGQSLTLIATANQGSEATYESGFVIDKFPISRPNLTFSTLTVSNMSPEDSSIYLCSGQGASQETQYFGPGTRLLVL.

The rearrangement joins TRBV12-3 or TRBV12-4 to TRBJ2-2. The CDR3 spans 12 residues. The CDR3 loop is CASRTMSGELFF.

The chain links TRBV20-1 to TRBJ2-5; TCRdb's D call of TRBD2 is untestable without DNA. The CDR3 spans 16 residues. Germline lookup yields CDR1 DFQATT and CDR2 SNEGSKA (reference sequence). The CDR3 sequence is CSAAGLAGDSQETQYF.

The CDR3 is CASSKHWTGEGQHF. This chain connects TRBV12-3 or TRBV12-4 to TRBJ1-5; the D call of TRBD1 rests on TCRdb alone, since no DNA is present to check it. The CDR3 sequence is 14 residues long.

CDR3 amino acids: CASSQEGGVSPLHF. The V and J genes are TRBV14 and TRBJ1-6; TCRdb proposes TRBD1, but this gene call is untestable without DNA. This CDR3 comprises 14 residues. Germline CDR1 SGHDN, CDR2 FVKESK.

The CDR3 spells CASSPTTKRIFTEAFF. The chain employs TRBV11-2 and TRBJ1-1. The CDR3 loop spans 16 amino acids. CDR1 SGHAT and CDR2 FQNNGV come from the germline V gene.

The chain has TRBV27 and TRBJ2-5; lacking DNA, the TRBD1 call made by TCRdb goes unchecked. The CDR3 loop spans 20 amino acids. Looked up from germline, CDR1 is MNHEY and CDR2 is SMNVEV (reference sequence). The CDR3 is CASSLSGLGGGYRVGETQYF.

The V and J genes are TRBV6-1 and TRBJ2-2; the D gene TCRdb calls, TRBD1, cannot be checked with no DNA. Germline loops: CDR1 MNHNS, CDR2 SASEGT. The CDR3 contains 14 residues. The chain's CDR3 is CASSEGGAAGELFF.

This chain joins TRBV28 and TRBJ2-6. CDR1 MDHEN and CDR2 SYDVKM come from the germline V gene. CDR3 length: 15 amino acids. CDR3 loop: CASSRQGSGANVLTF.

This chain connects TRBV10-3 to TRBJ1-6. The CDR3 is made up of 16 amino acids. From germline, CDR1 is ENHRY and CDR2 SYGVKD. The CDR3 is CAISAISPQDSSPLHF.

The rearrangement links TRBV7-9 to TRBJ1-2. Germline loops: CDR1 SEHNR, CDR2 FQNEAQ (reference sequence). This CDR3 is built from 13 residues. The CDR3 here is CASSLDDFYGYTF.

V is TRBV14 and J is TRBJ1-4. The germline V gene has CDR1 SGHDN and CDR2 FVKESK. The CDR3 totals 14 residues. CDR3 in amino acids: CASSPIGTFGKLFF.

The rearrangement links TRBV6-2 or TRBV6-3 to TRBJ2-7; TCRdb returns TRBD1, unconfirmable since there is no DNA. This CDR3 comprises 15 residues. Germline V gene sequence: CDR1 MNHEY, CDR2 SVGEGT. CDR3 region: CASNFQGGSSYEQYF.

The chain's CDR3 is CASSQGPGQSTDTQYF. This chain joins TRBV4-3 and TRBJ2-3; without DNA, the TCRdb call of TRBD1 cannot be checked. The CDR3 has 16 residues. CDR1 is LGHNA, CDR2 YSLEER, per germline.

The J gene is TRBJ1-1, the V gene TRBV7-9; TCRdb calls TRBD1, which cannot be checked without DNA. Germline CDR1 reads SEHNR; CDR2 reads FQNEAQ (reference sequence). This CDR3 is built from 13 residues. CDR3 in amino acids: CASSKARGDEAFF. Drawing the rest from reference TRBV7-9 and TRBJ1-1, the complete variable domain is DTGVSQNPRHKITKRGQNVTFRCDPISEHNRLYWYRQTLGQGPEFLTYFQNEAQLEKSRLLSDRFSAERPKGSFSTLEIQRTEQGDSAMYLCASSKARGDEAFFGQGTRLTVV.

The J gene is TRBJ1-1, the V gene TRBV5-6; the TCRdb D gene call, TRBD1, has no DNA to confirm it. This CDR3 has 16 amino acids. The germline CDR1 and CDR2 sequences are SGHDT and YYEEEE. CDR3 residues: CASSLGWNRENTEAFF.

The CDR3 is CASSPGVQETQYF. The gene calls are TRBV6-5 and TRBJ2-5; TCRdb outputs TRBD1, but without DNA this stays unchecked. This CDR3 is 13 amino acids long. Germline CDR1 reads MNHEY; CDR2 reads SVGAGI.

The chain has TRBV2 and TRBJ2-3. The germline gives CDR1 SNHLY, CDR2 FYNNEI. This CDR3 has 13 amino acids. CDR3 residues: CASSLDRSDTQYF.

CDR3 in amino acids: CSAETDSFTPYNEQFF. The genes are TRBV29-1 and TRBJ2-1; TCRdb reports TRBD1, a call that lacks DNA to check it against. Per the germline V gene, CDR1 is SQVTM and CDR2 is ANQGSEA. The CDR3 is 16 residues long.